Included here is one T cell receptor (beta chain) sequence, with context. Germline CDR1 reads SGHKS; CDR2 reads YYEKEE (reference sequence). The CDR3 totals 14 residues. The V gene lost 0 bases and the J gene lost 0 bases, with 3 bases spanning the gap. This record comes from a study of cytomegalovirus exposure and HLA in healthy donors. In the PCR, 60 Vbeta and 13 Jbeta primers were used. In the source study's methods: Approximately 11 million of some 80 million unique TCR beta chains were shared, per a later count. Repertoires were generated with immunoSEQ multiplex PCR, while TCRdb's copy carries only in-frame clones and drops some. V and J calls and clone size follow that table, whereas D and trimming were derived from the DNA. Of tens of thousands of clones in the sample, more than 75% were seen once.

This clonotype was obtained from a man younger than 45 in good health and CMV-seropositive. The V gene is TRBV5-5, the J gene TRBJ1-4; D gene uncertain. Sequenced sample: PBMCs. In nucleotides, the CDR3 is TGTGCCAGCAGCTTGGCAGCAACTAATGAAAAACTGTTTTTT. This encodes CASSLAATNEKLFF.